This T cell receptor (beta chain) comes out of a study of T cell responses to AZD1222 COVID-19 vaccine (dated by TCRdb to the early 2020s). Turning to the overall study: A total of approximately 240 trial participants underwent TCR sequencing, of whom around 200 received two doses of AZD1222 and around 26 received two doses of the MenACWY control vaccine. Trial participants were enrolled into age subgroups of 18-55, 56-69 and 70-plus years, which contained around 150, 28 and 57 TCR-sequenced participants, respectively.

Broader findings and caveats from the paper: The 56-69-year group was small, and its depth increase did not reach significance, likely because of low power. No day 14 peak-response samples were available, so repertoires were characterized only after the peak T cell response. Reportedly, almost half of the unique spike-specific TCRs recognized epitopes lying outside the regions that are mutated in the B.1.351 and B.1.1.7 variants. Participants were mostly white British and included more females than males, and it was suggested by the authors that clonal diversity may have been underestimated. The vaccine-associated CD4 TCRs covered the entire spike protein, and the dominant responses fell in regions 160-218 and 743-854. After two AZD1222 doses, both the breadth and the depth of spike-specific TCRs were significantly higher than at day 0 and than in MenACWY recipients. Conclusions about previously exposed vaccinees are limited, since just five or six AZD1222 recipients were seropositive for SARS-CoV-2 at baseline.

Comment on this clone: This receptor's antigen is unknown. No base-level quality is on record; no much larger clone is a single base apart.

The CDR3 regions of human TCRbeta chains were analyzed by immunosequencing. Regarding the original processing steps: Repertoire TCRs were matched against a reference library of SARS-CoV-2-specific TCRs generated with the MIRA antigen-specificity platform. Breadth was defined as the fraction of unique TCRs that were SARS-CoV-2-associated. Depth was defined as the fraction of total T cells that were SARS-CoV-2-associated. Using the MIRA data, every spike-specific TCR was mapped to the spike region that the TCR reacted to and assigned to either a CD4 or a CD8 class. Log10-transformed breadth and depth values were compared by one-way ANOVA with Sidak's multiple comparisons tests. The clones in this table, taken by TCRdb from immuneACCESS, are in-frame only. Not every clone is retained; where verified, under half of the shortfall comes from an unresolved V gene, and the cause of the rest is unknown. V and J calls and clone size follow that table, whereas D and trimming were derived from the DNA. A total of under 200,000 clones appear in this sample, approximately 92% of them only once. The top ten clonotypes cover 3.5% to 4% of the sample.

V has 6 bases trimmed and J has 0 bases trimmed; junction bases matching no gene number 10. Via the germline V gene, CDR1 is MDHEN and CDR2 SYDVKM. CDR3 length: 17 amino acids, cysteine to phenylalanine. The read is trimmed to its CDR3 DNA, 51 bases read in frame from base 1. What the time point label conveys for this sample: about 28 days (+/-7) after the second vaccine dose. The treatment or condition label corresponds to: meningococcal conjugate vaccine given as trial control. Vaccinee samples were obtained from the UK trials COV001 and COV002, which included a single-blind randomized controlled phase 2/3 trial of AZD1222 (ChAdOx1 nCoV-19) in healthy adults. For TCRbeta chain sequencing, PBMC samples from trial participants were taken at day 0 and at day 28 after the second dose.

The chain is assembled from TRBV28 and TRBJ1-5; TRBD1 matches 8 bases in the middle. This TCR came from an adult who received the MenACWY meningococcal vaccine as a control. Source: peripheral blood, taken 28 days after the second dose of the MenACWY control vaccine. The sequenced DNA: TGTGCCAGCAGCGCCGGGACAGGCCTCTATAGCAATCAGCCCCAGCATTTT. Its protein product is CASSAGTGLYSNQPQHF.